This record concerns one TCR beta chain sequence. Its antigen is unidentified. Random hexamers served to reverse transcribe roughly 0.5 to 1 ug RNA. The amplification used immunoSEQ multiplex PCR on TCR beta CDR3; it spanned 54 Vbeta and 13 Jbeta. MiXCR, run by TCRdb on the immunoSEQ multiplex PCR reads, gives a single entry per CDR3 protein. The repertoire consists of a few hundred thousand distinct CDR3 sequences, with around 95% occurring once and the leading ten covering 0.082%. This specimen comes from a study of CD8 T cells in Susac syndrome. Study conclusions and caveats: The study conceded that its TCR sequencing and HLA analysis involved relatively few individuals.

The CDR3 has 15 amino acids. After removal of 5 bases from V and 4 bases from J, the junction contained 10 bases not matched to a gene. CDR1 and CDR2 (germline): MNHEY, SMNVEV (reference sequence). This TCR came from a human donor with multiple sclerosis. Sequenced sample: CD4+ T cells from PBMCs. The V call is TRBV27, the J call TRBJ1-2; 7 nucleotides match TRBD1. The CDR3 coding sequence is TGTGCCAGCAGTCCTCGAGGGGGCTTGGCCTATGGCTACACCTTC. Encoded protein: CASSPRGGLAYGYTF.